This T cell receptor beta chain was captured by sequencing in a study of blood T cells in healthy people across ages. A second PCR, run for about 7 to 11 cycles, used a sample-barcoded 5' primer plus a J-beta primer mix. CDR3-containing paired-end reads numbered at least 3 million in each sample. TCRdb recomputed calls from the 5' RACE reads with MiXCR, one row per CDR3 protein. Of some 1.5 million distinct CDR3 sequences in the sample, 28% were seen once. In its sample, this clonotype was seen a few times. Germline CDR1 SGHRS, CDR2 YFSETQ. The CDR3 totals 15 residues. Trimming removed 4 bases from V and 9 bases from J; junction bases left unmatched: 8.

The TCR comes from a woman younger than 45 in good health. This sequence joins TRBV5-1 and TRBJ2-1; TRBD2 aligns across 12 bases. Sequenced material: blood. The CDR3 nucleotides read TGCGCCAGCAGCCCGACTAGCGGGAGCCATGGTGAGCAGTTCTTC. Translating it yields CASSPTSGSHGEQFF.